The subject of this entry is one T cell receptor (beta chain). Construction of TCR beta libraries relied on iRepertoire HTBI primers and on Arm-PCR targeting CDR3 regions. TCRdb used MiXCR to reprocess the multiplex PCR reads, holding one entry per CDR3 protein. The sample records approximately 540,000 distinct CDR3 sequences, 12% being singletons. Stated time point: newly diagnosed GD, antithyroid drugs for less than 3 months. PBMC-extracted RNA yielded the TCR library. The data are from a study of regulatory T cells in long-lasting Graves disease. The CDR3 covers 14 residues. CDR1 is KGHSH and CDR2 is LQKENI in the germline V gene. Between the trimmed V and J ends, which lost 2 bases and 0 bases, there was a span of 6 bases. This sample was shared with a second study, whose subject was T cells in Graves' hyperthyroidism and ophthalmopathy. That paper states: Model predictions of ophthalmopathy came a median approximately 6.5 months before onset.

The source is a woman younger than 45 with Graves disease. The input for sequencing was peripheral blood mononuclear cells (PBMCs), taken at new diagnosis, from a patient treated with antithyroid drugs. The gene calls are TRBV18 and TRBJ2-3; no reliable D call. For the CDR3, the DNA is TGTGCCAGCTCACCAGTCGAGAGCACAGATACGCAGTATTTT. This gives the protein CASSPVESTDTQYF.